This TCR beta chain was documented in a study of CD8+CD57+ T cells in acquired aplastic anemia. The overall study: Sorted CD4+ and CD8+ cells yielded DNA averaging approximately 3.5 ug.

Trimming left V 7 bases short and J 2 bases short, with 14 bases between. Germline loops: CDR1 SNHLY, CDR2 FYNNEI. CDR3 length equals 15 residues. Genomic DNA templated the TCR beta VDJ and CDR3 profiling. TCRdb re-called the reads through MiXCR, storing one row per CDR3 protein. This sample has around 170,000 distinct CDR3 sequences, with 35% to 50% found just once. This clonotype occurred a few times. This clonotype originated in a human donor in good health. Sequenced material: sorted CD4+, CD8+, or CD8+CD57+ T cells (not recorded which) from PBMCs. This chain connects TRBV2 to TRBJ2-2, with D tentatively TRBD1 (6 bases). The CDR3 sequence: CASNVGGANTGELFF. In DNA form, the CDR3 reads TGTGCCAGCAATGTAGGGGGAGCAAACACCGGGGAGCTGTTTTTT.